One and the same sample provided the 6 T cell receptor beta chains below, sequenced in a study of cytomegalovirus exposure and HLA in healthy donors. Primers for the PCR totalled 60 Vbeta and 13 Jbeta. Only in-frame clones appear in the TCRdb table, and some are missing; sequencing was by immunoSEQ multiplex PCR. The sample shows approximately 80,000 clones, roughly 72% of them seen only once. Sequencing was performed on PBMCs. The receptors shown here come from a man aged 25-45 years in good health and CMV-seropositive.

This sequence joins TRBV10-2 and TRBJ1-1; 8 bases fit TRBD1. The CDR3 length is 12 residues. Germline assignment: CDR1 WSHSY and CDR2 SAAADI. V lost 7 bases and J lost 8; bases outside the gene matches: 6. DNA for the CDR3: TGCGCCAGCACTGGACAGGGACGAGAAGCTTTCTTT. It yields the protein CASTGQGREAFF.

The chain joins TRBV6-6 to TRBJ1-3; 8 nucleotides agree with TRBD1. CDR1 and CDR2 (germline): MNHNY, SVGAGI (reference sequence). V trimming: 7 bases; J trimming: 3 bases; junction bases outside the gene matches: 8. The CDR3 contains 15 residues. The CDR3: CASTRTGKDGNTIYF. For the CDR3, the DNA is TGTGCCAGCACCAGGACAGGGAAGGATGGAAACACCATATATTTT.

The chain employs TRBV29-1 and TRBJ2-7; possibly TRBD2 for D (5 bases). CDR1 is SQVTM, CDR2 ANQGSEA, per germline. CDR3 length: 12 amino acids. V gave up 6 bases and J gave up 2 bases, with 11 bases separating them. In DNA, the CDR3 is TGCAGCGTGGCAAGCGGAACCTACGAGCAGTACTTC. Translated, it gives CSVASGTYEQYF.

The chain combines TRBV30 with TRBJ2-1; TRBD1 matches at 7 bases. This CDR3 comprises 15 residues. Per the germline V gene, CDR1 is GTSNPN and CDR2 is SVGIG (reference sequence). The trim removed 5 bases at V and 4 bases at J, leaving 11 bases unmatched. In DNA form, the CDR3 reads TGTGCCTGGGCAACAGGGGCTTACGGTTACAATGAGCAGTTCTTC. It encodes CAWATGAYGYNEQFF.

The chain combines TRBV6-5 with TRBJ1-5; 12 bases are shared with TRBD1. Trimming removed 4 bases from V and 5 bases from J; junction bases left unmatched: 3. Germline CDR1 reads MNHEY; CDR2 reads SVGAGI. This CDR3 has 15 amino acids. For the CDR3, the DNA is TGTGCCAGCAGTTCCGGGACAGGGGGCGATCAGCCCCAGCATTTT. It is translated as CASSSGTGGDQPQHF.

The chain combines TRBV27 with TRBJ1-2; 8 bases agree with TRBD1. J gave up 7 bases and V 2 bases, and 3 bases lay outside the gene matches. Germline loops: CDR1 MNHEY, CDR2 SMNVEV (reference sequence). CDR3 size: 13 residues. The CDR3 region is CASSLGTGGGYTF. The CDR3 region has the DNA TGTGCCAGCAGTTTAGGCACAGGGGGTGGCTACACCTTC.